One and the same sample provided the 11 T cell receptor beta chains below, sequenced in a study of early T cells in non-severe SARS-CoV-2 infection. TCRdb processed the 5' RACE reads anew with MiXCR; each CDR3 protein has one entry. Of over 50,000 distinct CDR3 sequences detected, more than 10% appear once; the ten largest clones hold 1.5% to 2%. Sequencing was performed on whole blood. The origin of the receptors is an adult who was a healthcare worker with PCR-confirmed SARS-CoV-2 infection or an uninfected control (not recorded which).

This clonotype came up many times. This sequence joins TRBV6-1 and TRBJ2-2; D gene unclear. V was shortened by 8 bases and J by 3 bases, with 7 bases between the two germline ends. This CDR3 is built from 12 residues. The germline V gene has CDR1 MNHNS and CDR2 SASEGT. The CDR3 sequence: CASGSYTGELFF. The CDR3 nucleotides are TGTGCCAGCGGTAGTTACACCGGGGAGCTGTTTTTT.

Ten or more counts support this clonotype. This chain links TRBV7-9 with TRBJ1-2; D gene unclear. V lost 5 bases to trimming and J lost 8 bases, with 18 bases between them. CDR3 length: 14 residues. The germline CDR1 and CDR2 sequences are SEHNR and FQNEAQ (reference sequence). As DNA, the CDR3 is TGTGCCAGCAGCCTAGAGGATTCAAGAGGGGGCTACACCTTC. The encoded protein is CASSLEDSRGGYTF. Based on the CDR3 plus reference TRBV7-9 and TRBJ1-2, the full variable domain is DTGVSQNPRHKITKRGQNVTFRCDPISEHNRLYWYRQTLGQGPEFLTYFQNEAQLEKSRLLSDRFSAERPKGSFSTLEIQRTEQGDSAMYLCASSLEDSRGGYTFGSGTRLTVV.

This clonotype has a count of ten or more. This chain uses TRBV2 with TRBJ2-5; D gene unclear. The CDR3 consists of 13 residues. V was trimmed by 6 bases and J by 3 bases, leaving 11 bases between them. Per the germline V gene, CDR1 is SNHLY and CDR2 is FYNNEI. CDR3 nucleotide sequence: TGTGCCAGCAGAACGAATAGGGAAGAGACCCAGTACTTC. This encodes CASRTNREETQYF.

The rearrangement uses TRBV10-2 and TRBJ1-2; D is unresolved. The CDR3 extends over 15 amino acids. V was shortened by 2 bases and J by 5 bases, with 15 bases between the two germline ends. Germline assignment: CDR1 WSHSY and CDR2 SAAADI. The CDR3 here is CASSEGLPNSYGYTF. The CDR3 coding sequence is TGCGCCAGCAGTGAGGGACTCCCCAATTCTTATGGCTACACCTTC.

Points on this clonotype: Germline is not matched at one junction end, which may reflect a read error. For the CDR3, the DNA is TGTGCCGGCAGCCCCCGGAGAACTGGGAACACTGAAGCTTTCTTT. Translating it yields CAGSPRRTGNTEAFF. The rearrangement joins TRBV11-1 to TRBJ1-1, with no clear D. The CDR3 spans 15 residues. Germline-derived CDR1 and CDR2 are SGHAT and FQDESV (reference sequence).

This clonotype occurred many times. The chain carries TRBV20-1 and TRBJ1-6; D gene ambiguous. Germline values: CDR1 DFQATT, CDR2 SNEGSKA (reference sequence). The CDR3 runs to 14 residues. V lost 0 bases to trimming and J lost 8 bases, with 11 bases between them. Written as DNA, the CDR3 is TGCAGTGCTAGAGAAGTGGCCGGCGATTCACCCCTCCACTTT. Residues: CSAREVAGDSPLHF.

Ten or more counts support this clonotype. The chain uses TRBV6-5 and TRBJ2-7, with D maybe TRBD2 (5 bases). Trimming cost V 8 bases and J 1 base, with 18 bases left between them. CDR1 is MNHEY, CDR2 SVGAGI, per germline. The CDR3 covers 15 residues. The CDR3 DNA is TGTGCCAGCGCGTTGGCCCCCGGAGGTTCCTACGAGCAGTACTTC. It specifies CASALAPGGSYEQYF.

The chain is built from TRBV7-2 and TRBJ1-6; unclear D gene. This CDR3 is 15 amino acids long. Germline assignment: CDR1 SGHTA and CDR2 FQGNSA. The V gene lost 5 bases and the J gene lost 5 bases, with 13 bases spanning the gap. The CDR3 DNA reads as TGTGCCAGCAGCCGCGCAACTGGAGATAATTCACCCCTCCACTTT. Its translation: CASSRATGDNSPLHF.

This clonotype was recorded at least ten times. This chain uses TRBV29-1 with TRBJ2-7; D is perhaps TRBD1 (5 bases). V shed 1 base and J shed 1 base, with 14 bases lying between them. The germline CDR1 and CDR2 sequences are SQVTM and ANQGSEA. This CDR3 is built from 15 residues. CDR3 in amino acids: CSVEVPDTGSYEQYF. CDR3 DNA sequence: TGCAGCGTTGAAGTCCCGGACACCGGATCCTACGAGCAGTACTTC.

This clonotype has more than one count but fewer than ten. The J gene is TRBJ2-3, the V gene TRBV10-3; 7 bases align to TRBD2. With V trimmed by 7 bases and J by 9 bases, 7 bases remained unmatched. This CDR3 region has 12 residues. Germline CDR1 is ENHRY and CDR2 is SYGVKD. The CDR3 here is CAIKRDENTQYF. DNA for the CDR3: TGTGCCATCAAGCGGGACGAGAACACGCAGTATTTT.

There are many counts of this clonotype. The chain is built from TRBV3-1 and TRBJ2-7; TRBD2 agrees at 8 bases. Germline V gene data show CDR1 as LGHDT and CDR2 as YNNKEL (reference sequence). This CDR3 is 15 amino acids long. The ends lost 4 bases at V and 4 bases at J; junction bases unmatched: 9. CDR3 sequence: CASSPTSGGGYEQYF. CDR3 nucleotide sequence: TGTGCCAGCAGCCCGACGAGCGGGGGTGGGTACGAGCAGTACTTC.